This TCR beta chain was found in a study of brain T cells in children with intractable seizures. The V gene's germline CDR1 is SGHTA and CDR2 FQGNSA. V lost 5 bases and J 10 bases, leaving 18 bases between the germline ends. This CDR3 contains 15 residues. The data were produced by immunoSEQ multiplex PCR, yet TCRdb's version contains in-frame clones alone and is incomplete. The profile shows a few hundred thousand clones, 85% to 95% of them singletons. Time point indicated: blood from clinic visit 5 months post-surgery; TSC patient then seizure free. This clone was counted only a few times. The material sequenced was peripheral blood, taken 5 to 6 months after surgery. This clonotype was obtained from a boy under three years old with tuberous sclerosis and intractable seizures. J is TRBJ1-6 and V is TRBV7-2; D unresolved. The DNA for the CDR3 is TGTGCCAGCAGCCGTGAGGTCAGGTTAGGATCACCCCTCCACTTT. It translates to CASSREVRLGSPLHF.